Sequencing of this T cell receptor (beta chain) was carried out in a study of shared clonotypes between healthy human individuals. Study information: Participating donors consisted of two women and a few men aged 18 to 49. Overall study results and limits: Sampling covered blood only; tissue repertoires likely differ. Memory subsets had estimated richness that was generally smaller than that of naive subsets. Generation probabilities were higher for clonotypes shared across all four sorted-subset donors than for unshared ones.

Here immunoSEQ multiplex PCR was the method, and the copy in TCRdb shows in-frame clones only, minus some. The data hold 2 million or so clones, with about 95% observed a single time. Concerning this clone itself: Its antigen is not identified.

The CDR3 is made up of 13 amino acids. Per germline, CDR1 MDHEN and CDR2 SYDVKM. Sequencing input: naive CD4+ T cells sorted from blood. Stated subset: CD45RA+ positively selected. The sequence was obtained from a man aged 18 to 35 in good health. This sequence joins TRBV28 and TRBJ2-5, with TRBD2 matching over 9 bases. The CDR3 spells CATLAGHQETQYF. CDR3 nucleotides: TGTGCAACCCTAGCGGGGCACCAAGAGACCCAGTACTTC. Using reference TRBV28 and TRBJ2-5 for the parts outside the CDR3, the full variable domain is DVKVTQSSRYLVKRTGEKVFLECVQDMDHENMFWYRQDPGLGLRLIYFSYDVKMKEKGDIPEGYSVSREKKERFSLILESASTNQTSMYLCATLAGHQETQYFGPGTRLLVL.